The 27 T cell receptor beta chains presented below share a single source sample, sequenced in a study of molecular identifiers for immune sequencing clone quantification. TCRdb itself ran the PCR reads through MiXCR, one entry per CDR3 protein. The sample consists of a few hundred thousand distinct CDR3 sequences, about a fifth of them appearing once. Source material: naive CD8+ T cells from blood, with Jurkat cell RNA spiked in. The subset here: FACS-sorted CD8+CD4-CCR7+CD45RA+ naive T cells. These receptors were obtained from a human donor in good health. Some libraries in this study had Jurkat cell RNA spiked in.

The chain links TRBV12-3 or TRBV12-4 to TRBJ1-2; 7 bases match TRBD1. The CDR3 covers 14 residues. Trimming cost V 6 bases and J 7 bases; bases outside gene matches: 11. Here the CDR3 reads CASRLIGTEAGYTF. CDR3 nucleotides: TGTGCCAGCAGATTAATCGGGACAGAGGCTGGCTACACCTTC.

In this sample, this clonotype turned up many times. This chain uses TRBV5-1 with TRBJ2-3; unclear D gene. The germline V and J ends were trimmed by 1 base and 6 bases, with 15 bases remaining between them. In germline, CDR1 is SGHRS, CDR2 YFSETQ. The CDR3 is 15 residues long. CDR3 sequence: CASSLTPSGRDTQYF. The CDR3 DNA follows: TGCGCCAGCAGCTTGACACCCTCAGGACGGGATACGCAGTATTTT.

The sample holds many counts of this clonotype. The V call is TRBV19, the J call TRBJ2-5, with D perhaps matching TRBD2 (5 bases). Germline-derived CDR1 and CDR2 are LNHDA and SQIVND (reference sequence). V lost 9 bases to trimming and J lost 5 bases, with 10 bases between them. This CDR3 is built from 11 residues. CDR3 nucleotide sequence: TGTGCCAGCAGCCGGGGTGAGACCCAGTACTTC. It specifies CASSRGETQYF.

V and J are TRBV9 and TRBJ2-2, with a weak D call TRBD1 (7 bases). CDR3 length equals 16 residues. Per the germline V gene, CDR1 is SGDLS and CDR2 is YYNGEE. Trimming pared 0 bases from V and 4 bases from J, leaving 13 bases between. CDR3: CASSVVPQGGTGELFF. The CDR3 coding sequence is TGTGCCAGCAGCGTAGTTCCCCAGGGGGGCACCGGGGAGCTGTTTTTT. Looking up the rest from reference TRBV9 and TRBJ2-2 gives the full variable domain: DSGVTQTPKHLITATGQRVTLRCSPRSGDLSVYWYQQSLDQGLQFLIQYYNGEERAKGNILERFSAQQFPDLHSELNLSSLELGDSALYFCASSVVPQGGTGELFFGEGSRLTVL.

In regard to this clonotype: A read error may be the cause here, since a much bigger clone is one base away. The V call is TRBV4-3, the J call TRBJ2-7, with 10 nucleotides matching TRBD2. The CDR3 runs 17 residues. Germline CDR1 LGHNA, CDR2 YSLEER. The CDR3 DNA reads TGCGCCAGCAGCCAAGGGACTAGCGGCCTTAGTCCTCACGAGCAGTGCTTC. Its protein product is CASSQGTSGLSPHEQCF.

This clonotype was detected many times. CDR3 DNA: TGTGCCAGCAGCCAAGGACTAGCAACTGATACGCAGTATTTT. This sequence encodes CASSQGLATDTQYF. The gene calls are TRBV4-2 and TRBJ2-3; 7 bases fit TRBD2. Trimming removed 1 base from V and 6 bases from J; junction bases left unmatched: 4. Germline CDR1 reads LGHNA; CDR2 reads YNFKEQ. The CDR3 sequence is 14 residues long.

A note on this clonotype: This may be a read error, as it is one base from a much larger clone. J is TRBJ1-2 and V is TRBV3-1; D call uncertain. The CDR3 is made up of 14 amino acids. Trimming pared 4 bases from V and 12 bases from J, leaving 21 bases between. The germline gives CDR1 LGHDT, CDR2 YNNKEL (reference sequence). As DNA, the CDR3 is TGTGCCAGCAGCCCCTCTTCCGCCTTCGAAGGCCACACCTTC. This encodes CASSPSSAFEGHTF.

Note on this clonotype: A read error is possible here, since a much larger clone lies one base away. The V call is TRBV6-5, the J call TRBJ1-5, with 10 bases aligning to TRBD1. Looked up from germline, CDR1 is MNHEY and CDR2 is SVGAGI. V shed 6 bases and J 6 bases; nucleotides not matched to a gene: 5. There are 14 residues in the CDR3. CDR3 sequence reads: CASRSGTGVQPQHF. The DNA for the CDR3 is TGTGCCAGCAGAAGCGGGACAGGGGTTCAGCCCCAGCATTTT.

The chain employs TRBV19 and TRBJ2-1; no clear D gene. Germline CDR1 and CDR2: LNHDA and SQIVND (reference sequence). V lost 7 bases to trimming and J lost 10 bases, with 14 bases between them. CDR3 length equals 12 residues. CDR3 amino acids: CASTPLSGEQFF. Here the CDR3 DNA reads TGTGCCAGTACCCCCCTATCCGGGGAGCAGTTCTTC.

With regard to this clonotype: This clone may be a read error of a much larger clone one base away. The CDR3 sequence is CASSRLAGAFPYEQYF. The CDR3 DNA reads TGTGCCAGCAGCCGACTAGCGGGTGCATTTCCCTACGAGCAGTACTTC. The V gene is TRBV28, the J gene TRBJ2-7; TRBD2 aligns across 10 bases. The V segment lost 6 bases and the J segment 2 bases; nucleotides outside the gene matches: 10. CDR3 size: 16 residues. Germline CDR1 is MDHEN and CDR2 is SYDVKM.

This clonotype has ten or more counts. The chain couples TRBV5-1 to TRBJ2-5, with a weak D call TRBD1 (6 bases). V lost 1 base and J 2 bases, leaving 9 bases between the germline ends. CDR1 and CDR2 (germline): SGHRS, YFSETQ. This CDR3 comprises 14 residues. Here the CDR3 reads CASSLWQGQETQYF. Here the CDR3 DNA reads TGCGCCAGCAGCTTGTGGCAGGGGCAAGAGACCCAGTACTTC.

Worth noting for this clonotype: A much more abundant neighbour one base away suggests this may be a read error. The limits of the CDR3 on the DNA are not certain, so only TCRdb's listed CDR3 is given. The rearrangement links TRBV28 to TRBJ1-2; the table names TRBD1, a call not compared with the DNA. Counting both end residues, the CDR3 totals 13 amino acids. The germline gives CDR1 MDHEN, CDR2 SYDVKM. CDR3 residues: CAGYGGGNYGCTF.

This clonotype has a handful of counts. This rearrangement joins TRBV4-1 to TRBJ2-2; D may correspond to TRBD1 or TRBD2 (6 bases each). Germline V gene sequence: CDR1 MGHRA, CDR2 YSYEKL. V was cut by 2 bases and J by 6 bases, with 7 bases left in between. The CDR3 consists of 13 residues. CDR3 nucleotides: TGCGCCAGCAGCCAAAGGGGGGCCGGGGAGCTGTTTTTT. Its translation: CASSQRGAGELFF.

This clonotype was seen a few times. The rearrangement joins TRBV2 to TRBJ2-7; 8 nucleotides align to TRBD1. J lost 4 bases, V lost 3 bases, and 8 bases had no gene match. CDR1 SNHLY and CDR2 FYNNEI come from the germline V gene. The CDR3 length is 15 residues. The CDR3 loop is CASSDVTGEWYEQYF. The CDR3 DNA sequence: TGTGCCAGCAGTGATGTGACAGGGGAGTGGTACGAGCAGTACTTC. The full variable domain, completed using reference TRBV2 and TRBJ2-7, is EPEVTQTPSHQVTQMGQEVILRCVPISNHLYFYWYRQILGQKVEFLVSFYNNEISEKSEIFDDQFSVERPDGSNFTLKIRSTKLEDSAMYFCASSDVTGEWYEQYFGPGTRLTVT.

This clonotype was seen a handful of times. The genes are TRBV4-3 and TRBJ2-3; the D gene is possibly TRBD2 (6 bases). Per the germline V gene, CDR1 is LGHNA and CDR2 is YSLEER. This CDR3 has 16 amino acids. V dropped 0 bases and J dropped 5 bases, with 15 bases sitting between them. This chain's CDR3 is CASSQDLGGPGDTQYF. The CDR3 nucleotides are TGCGCCAGCAGCCAAGATCTCGGAGGGCCGGGAGATACGCAGTATTTT.

With regard to this clonotype: At one end, the junction sequence differs from germline, possibly due to a read error. The J gene is TRBJ2-7, the V gene TRBV7-2; 7 nucleotides match TRBD2. CDR3 length equals 17 residues. From germline, CDR1 is SGHTA and CDR2 FQGNSA. The CDR3 reads CASSKGTTPRSSYEQCF. The CDR3 DNA reads as TGTGCCAGCAGCAAAGGGACTACCCCTAGGAGCTCCTACGAGCAGTGCTTC.

The table lists this clonotype with a count of one. The chain combines TRBV28 with TRBJ2-1, with 8 bases matching TRBD2. V lost 5 bases to trimming and J lost 4 bases; unmatched junction nucleotides: 16. This CDR3 region has 18 residues. CDR1 is MDHEN, CDR2 SYDVKM, per germline. The CDR3 loop reads CASSLTNPTSVFYNEQFF. In DNA, the CDR3 is TGTGCCAGCAGTCTGACAAACCCGACTAGCGTGTTTTACAATGAGCAGTTCTTC.

V gene TRBV11-2 combines with J gene TRBJ2-1; D might be TRBD2 (6 bases). Germline V gene data show CDR1 as SGHAT and CDR2 as FQNNGV. The ends were cut back, 4 bases at V and 0 bases at J, with 16 bases in the middle. CDR3 length: 17 amino acids. The CDR3 coding sequence is TGTGCCAGCAGCTCCGGGGGACGCCTACACTCCTACAATGAGCAGTTCTTC. It codes for CASSSGGRLHSYNEQFF.

The chain recombines TRBV19 with TRBJ1-5; 8 bases line up with TRBD1. In germline, CDR1 is LNHDA, CDR2 SQIVND (reference sequence). With 3 bases clipped from V and 4 bases from J, the junction kept 5 bases outside the gene matches. This CDR3 has 15 amino acids. Here the CDR3 DNA reads TGTGCCAGTAGTATCAGTCAGGGGGCAAATCAGCCCCAGCATTTT. Protein: CASSISQGANQPQHF.

The sample holds a few counts of this clonotype. The chain couples TRBV20-1 to TRBJ1-5; the match to TRBD1 covers 9 bases. The CDR3 totals 17 residues. CDR1 is DFQATT and CDR2 is SNEGSKA in the germline V gene (reference sequence). V was clipped by 5 bases and J by 0 bases; unmatched bases: 11. The CDR3 nucleotides are TGCAGTGCTCACCCTCCGGGACAGGGCTTTAGCAATCAGCCCCAGCATTTT. The encoded protein is CSAHPPGQGFSNQPQHF.

For the CDR3, the DNA is TGTGCCATCAACCAATTAGGACCCTCGAACACTGAAGCTTTCTTT. It yields the protein CAINQLGPSNTEAFF. The chain has TRBV10-3 and TRBJ1-1; D is unclear. Germline loops: CDR1 ENHRY, CDR2 SYGVKD. This CDR3 is 15 amino acids long. Trimming shortened V by 7 bases and J by 1 base, and 16 bases separated the two germline ends.

This chain joins TRBV2 and TRBJ2-2; no reliable D call. The ends were cut back, 7 bases at V and 6 bases at J, with 9 bases in the middle. Germline-derived CDR1 and CDR2 are SNHLY and FYNNEI. The CDR3 loop spans 12 amino acids. The CDR3 DNA sequence: TGTGCCAGCATGGCGGTGGCCGGGGAGCTGTTTTTT. This translates into CASMAVAGELFF.

The chain couples TRBV30 to TRBJ2-7; 7 nucleotides match TRBD1. CDR3 length equals 16 residues. Germline lookup yields CDR1 GTSNPN and CDR2 SVGIG (reference sequence). V lost 3 bases and J lost 3; bases outside the gene matches: 14. This chain's CDR3 is CAWSSVTTGTNYEQYF. The DNA of the CDR3 is TGTGCCTGGAGCTCCGTGACGACAGGGACCAACTACGAGCAGTACTTC.

This clonotype was picked up a small number of times. At one of its ends the junction is not consistent with the germline gene, which may arise from a read error. This sequence joins TRBV12-3 or TRBV12-4 and TRBJ2-7; either TRBD1 or TRBD2 may supply D (6 bases each). CDR3 size: 17 residues. Here the CDR3 DNA reads TGTGCCAGCAGCTTAGCCACCGGGACACCGGGGGTGGGCGAGCAGTACTTC. Amino acids: CASSLATGTPGVGEQYF.

This clonotype appeared once. A much larger clone differs from this one at a single base, so this may be a read error. The V and J genes are TRBV7-6 and TRBJ2-6, with 10 bases fitting TRBD1. The CDR3 has 16 residues. The germline V gene has CDR1 SGHVS and CDR2 FNYEAQ. CDR3 sequence (DNA): TGTGCCAGCAGCTCGACGACAGGGACAGGGGCCAACGCCCTGACTTTC. Amino acid sequence: CASSSTTGTGANALTF.

The J gene is TRBJ2-3, the V gene TRBV28; TRBD2 might be the D (5 bases). Germline loops: CDR1 MDHEN, CDR2 SYDVKM. This CDR3 spans 15 amino acids. V lost 4 bases and J 3 bases, leaving 14 bases between the germline ends. Here the CDR3 DNA reads TGTGCCAGCAGTTCCGGCGAGGGTGGGACAGATACGCAGTATTTT. This gives the protein CASSSGEGGTDTQYF. The full variable domain, completed using reference TRBV28 and TRBJ2-3, is DVKVTQSSRYLVKRTGEKVFLECVQDMDHENMFWYRQDPGLGLRLIYFSYDVKMKEKGDIPEGYSVSREKKERFSLILESASTNQTSMYLCASSSGEGGTDTQYFGPGTRLTVL.

In its sample, this clonotype was seen many times. The chain couples TRBV28 to TRBJ1-5, with D possibly being TRBD1 (6 bases). Germline V CDR1 and CDR2: MDHEN, SYDVKM. V lost 5 bases and J 5 bases, leaving 16 bases between the germline ends. The length of the CDR3 is 15 residues. CDR3 sequence: CASSGRGVYHQPQHF. For the CDR3, the DNA is TGTGCCAGCAGTGGCAGGGGTGTGTATCATCAGCCCCAGCATTTT.